This passage covers 6 T cell receptor beta chains from one sample sequenced in a study of lymphopenia after photon versus proton radiotherapy (dated by TCRdb to between 2018 and 2020). The library was prepared using the immunoSEQ multiplex PCR assay. Not all clones reach the TCRdb copy of this immuneACCESS table, which keeps in-frame sequences only. Checked studies attribute under half of the gap to unresolved V genes and leave the rest unexplained. For this sample the table gives approximately 66,000 clones, of which around 87% were detected only once. More than 2% of the sample comes from the top ten. The sample in question was peripheral blood, obtained from a patient treated with photon-based radiotherapy. The receptors shown here come from a man aged 35 to 55 with gastric cancer.

In this sample, this clone turned up once. The chain couples TRBV6-5 to TRBJ2-3; 10 bases agree with TRBD2. The junction had 4 bases not matched to a gene; V was cut back by 6 bases and J by 7 bases. From germline, CDR1 is MNHEY and CDR2 SVGAGI. This CDR3 comprises 13 residues. CDR3 protein: CASRTSGVHTQYF. DNA for the CDR3: TGTGCCAGCAGAACTAGCGGGGTACATACGCAGTATTTT.

The J gene is TRBJ2-1, the V gene TRBV11-2; D is uncertain. V was pared by 0 bases and J by 9 bases, with 15 bases between. The CDR3 runs to 15 residues. In germline, CDR1 is SGHAT, CDR2 FQNNGV. DNA for the CDR3: TGTGCCAGCAGCTTAGAGGCAGCCCAACGTGGTGAGCAGTTCTTC. It specifies CASSLEAAQRGEQFF. Filled out from reference TRBV11-2 and TRBJ2-1, the complete variable domain reads EAGVAQSPRYKIIEKRQSVAFWCNPISGHATLYWYQQILGQGPKLLIQFQNNGVVDDSQLPKDRFSAERLKGVDSTLKIQPAKLEDSAVYLCASSLEAAQRGEQFFGPGTRLTVL.

This clone was observed once. The same CDR3 also results from other DNA sequences found in this sample. CDR3 sequence: CASSFGRGTDTQYF. CDR3 DNA sequence: TGTGCCAGCAGCTTCGGGAGGGGCACAGATACGCAGTATTTT. The rearrangement links TRBV11-2 to TRBJ2-3, with 8 bases identical to TRBD2. After removal of 3 bases from V and 1 base from J, the junction contained 0 bases not matched to a gene. Looked up from germline, CDR1 is SGHAT and CDR2 is FQNNGV. CDR3 length equals 14 residues.

J is TRBJ2-5 and V is TRBV5-1; D may be TRBD1 or TRBD2 (6 bases each). Germline loops: CDR1 SGHRS, CDR2 YFSETQ. Trimming removed 0 bases from V and 4 bases from J, with 10 bases in between. This CDR3 spans 14 amino acids. The CDR3: CASSLDPGAETQYF. The CDR3 nucleotides are TGCGCCAGCAGCTTGGATCCGGGGGCAGAGACCCAGTACTTC.

V and J are TRBV6-5 and TRBJ2-2, with D tentatively TRBD2 (6 bases). The CDR3 is made up of 14 amino acids. Trimming cost V 0 bases and J 7 bases, with 9 bases left between them. Germline V lookup: CDR1 MNHEY, CDR2 SVGAGI. The CDR3 nucleotides are TGTGCCAGCAGTTACTCGATGGAGGGCGGGGAGCTGTTTTTT. Its protein is CASSYSMEGGELFF.

DNA for the CDR3: TGCAGCGTTGAACCGGGACAGGGGGAAAATGAGCAGTTCTTC. The encoded protein is CSVEPGQGENEQFF. This chain joins TRBV29-1 and TRBJ2-1; TRBD1 aligns across 11 bases. The CDR3 totals 14 residues. The ends lost 2 bases at V and 7 bases at J; junction bases unmatched: 4. Per germline, CDR1 SQVTM and CDR2 ANQGSEA.